Each of the 9 T cell receptor beta chains below was sequenced from the same sample in a study of cytomegalovirus exposure and HLA in healthy donors. The PCR employed 60 Vbeta primers together with 13 Jbeta primers. Using immunoSEQ multiplex PCR, the repertoire was profiled, and TCRdb retains in-frame clones only, with some absent. In total, the table holds 90,000 to 150,000 clones. The sequencing input was PBMCs. Receptor source: a young man in good health and CMV-seronegative.

The rearrangement links TRBV19 to TRBJ2-1; 9 bases are shared with TRBD2. The CDR3 contains 14 residues. With V trimmed by 4 bases and J by 5 bases, 3 bases remained unmatched. Looked up from germline, CDR1 is LNHDA and CDR2 is SQIVND (reference sequence). CDR3 residues: CASSRTSVNNEQFF. DNA for the CDR3: TGTGCCAGTAGTAGGACTAGCGTTAACAATGAGCAGTTCTTC.

This chain joins TRBV7-3 and TRBJ1-1; D may be TRBD1 (6 bases). The germline gives CDR1 SGHTA, CDR2 FQGTGA. The V and J ends lost 0 bases and 6 bases respectively, with 20 bases between them. The CDR3 contains 17 residues. CDR3 region: CASSLTPTGHGDSEAFF. CDR3 DNA: TGTGCCAGCAGCTTAACGCCAACAGGGCATGGTGACTCTGAAGCTTTCTTT.

The chain employs TRBV10-3 and TRBJ1-5; 8 nucleotides agree with TRBD1. CDR3 length: 15 residues. V lost 6 bases to trimming and J lost 3 bases; unmatched junction nucleotides: 7. CDR1 and CDR2 (germline): ENHRY, SYGVKD. Written as DNA, the CDR3 is TGTGCCATCAGAGCTGACAGGGGCAACAATCAGCCCCAGCATTTT. This gives the protein CAIRADRGNNQPQHF.

The gene calls are TRBV27 and TRBJ1-5; unclear D gene. The CDR3 runs 13 residues. The germline V gene has CDR1 MNHEY and CDR2 SMNVEV (reference sequence). V lost 3 bases and J 4 bases, leaving 7 bases between the germline ends. CDR3 DNA: TGTGCCAGCAGTTTGGCCCGAAATCAGCCCCAGCATTTT. It specifies CASSLARNQPQHF.

V usage is TRBV4-1 and J usage is TRBJ2-5, with D possibly being TRBD1 (5 bases). Germline V gene lookup returns CDR1 MGHRA and CDR2 YSYEKL. Between the trimmed V and J ends, which lost 4 bases and 4 bases, there was a span of 13 bases. The CDR3 spans 14 residues. This chain's CDR3 is CASSRRRQGETQYF. CDR3 coding DNA: TGCGCCAGCAGCCGTCGCAGGCAGGGAGAGACCCAGTACTTC.

The V call is TRBV5-6, the J call TRBJ1-2; no definite D call. The CDR3 length is 15 residues. Germline CDR1 is SGHDT and CDR2 is YYEEEE. Trimming left V 4 bases short and J 4 bases short, with 17 bases between. CDR3 amino acids: CASSGGPSGRYGYTF. CDR3 DNA sequence: TGTGCCAGCAGCGGCGGGCCCTCGGGCCGCTATGGCTACACCTTC.

The chain joins TRBV19 to TRBJ1-4, with 7 bases identical to TRBD1. Germline CDR1 reads LNHDA; CDR2 reads SQIVND (reference sequence). V dropped 6 bases and J dropped 3; count of bases not matched to a gene: 1. The CDR3 has 13 amino acids. Here the CDR3 DNA reads TGTGCCAGTAGGGGACAGTCTAATGAAAAACTGTTTTTT. Protein product: CASRGQSNEKLFF.

J is TRBJ1-1 and V is TRBV19; D is undetermined. The CDR3 consists of 11 residues. CDR1 is LNHDA and CDR2 is SQIVND in the germline V gene (reference sequence). Trimming removed 7 bases at V and 3 bases at J, with 6 bases between. As DNA, the CDR3 is TGTGCCAGTATAGCAGACACTGAAGCTTTCTTT. Amino acids: CASIADTEAFF.

The chain carries TRBV11-3 and TRBJ2-2, with D possibly being TRBD2 (5 bases). The V end lost 3 bases, the J end lost 6 bases, and 8 bases lay between the germline ends. The CDR3 has 13 amino acids. CDR1 is SGHNT and CDR2 is YENEEA in the germline V gene. CDR3 sequence: CASSFDYAGELFF. CDR3 coding DNA: TGTGCCAGCAGCTTTGACTACGCCGGGGAGCTGTTTTTT.